A single sample gave rise to the 19 T cell receptor beta chains below, sequenced in a study of cytomegalovirus exposure and HLA in healthy donors. Primers included in the PCR were 60 Vbeta and 13 Jbeta primers. TCRdb's table, derived via immunoSEQ multiplex PCR, lists solely in-frame clones and lacks some. Here the sample spans about 160,000 clones, approximately 80% being singletons. The sample consisted of PBMCs. The origin of the receptors is a boy under 10 years old in good health and CMV-seronegative.

The chain carries TRBV30 and TRBJ1-6, with TRBD1 matching 8 bases. Germline V lookup: CDR1 GTSNPN, CDR2 SVGIG (reference sequence). This CDR3 is 15 amino acids long. With V trimmed by 0 bases and J by 9 bases, 7 bases remained unmatched. CDR3 bases: TGTGCCTGGAGTGTACCCAGGGGGCCGGGTTCACCCCTCCACTTT. As protein: CAWSVPRGPGSPLHF.

This sequence joins TRBV6-6 and TRBJ2-7; 7 bases align to TRBD1. V dropped 0 bases and J dropped 2; count of bases not matched to a gene: 1. This CDR3 has 14 residues. Germline V gene data show CDR1 as MNHNY and CDR2 as SVGAGI (reference sequence). The CDR3: CASSYSTGPYEQYF. CDR3 bases: TGTGCCAGCAGTTACTCGACAGGGCCCTACGAGCAGTACTTC.

The chain carries TRBV19 and TRBJ1-6, with 7 bases matching TRBD1. V lost 3 bases to trimming and J lost 11 bases; unmatched junction nucleotides: 7. The CDR3 covers 14 residues. Germline V lookup: CDR1 LNHDA, CDR2 SQIVND (reference sequence). CDR3 in DNA: TGTGCCAGTAGTATGTCTCCAGGGGGAGCACCCCTCCACTTT. Translated: CASSMSPGGAPLHF.

This clone appeared a single time. V is TRBV9 and J is TRBJ2-1; tentative D call: TRBD1 (6 bases). Germline CDR1 SGDLS, CDR2 YYNGEE. V lost 0 bases to trimming and J lost 10 bases, with 17 bases between them. The CDR3 contains 15 residues. CDR3 DNA: TGTGCCAGCAGCGTAGCTCCGGGGCCCCAGGGGGAGCAGTTCTTC. Its protein is CASSVAPGPQGEQFF.

The rearrangement uses TRBV2 and TRBJ2-7; D is perhaps TRBD2 (5 bases). Germline values: CDR1 SNHLY, CDR2 FYNNEI. The V and J ends lost 3 bases and 1 base respectively, with 10 bases between them. The CDR3 totals 14 residues. The CDR3: CASSEAGVSYEQYF. The CDR3 DNA reads TGTGCCAGCAGTGAGGCCGGGGTTTCCTACGAGCAGTACTTC.

The chain employs TRBV10-3 and TRBJ1-1; D is unresolved. From germline, CDR1 is ENHRY and CDR2 SYGVKD. The CDR3 has 13 amino acids. V lost 5 bases, J lost 2 bases, and 9 bases lay in between. DNA of the CDR3: TGTGCCATCAGTAGCGGGGTTAACACTGAAGCTTTCTTT. Protein: CAISSGVNTEAFF.

Here the CDR3 DNA reads TGTGCCAGCAGCCAACAGGGCTACGAGCAGTACGTC. Translated, it gives CASSQQGYEQYV. V and J are TRBV5-6 and TRBJ2-7; possibly TRBD1 for D (6 bases). This CDR3 contains 12 residues. The germline V gene encodes CDR1 SGHDT and CDR2 YYEEEE. Trimming removed 4 bases at V and 3 bases at J, with 8 bases between.

V and J are TRBV7-9 and TRBJ1-2; D is unresolved. Deletions cut 6 bases from V and 0 bases from J, with 8 bases between. The CDR3 is 13 amino acids. In germline, CDR1 is SEHNR, CDR2 FQNEAQ (reference sequence). CDR3 sequence reads: CASRSDSNYGYTF. Here the CDR3 DNA reads TGTGCCAGCAGATCAGACTCTAACTATGGCTACACCTTC.

This clone was detected a few times. This chain links TRBV10-2 with TRBJ1-2; D is ambiguous. V was shortened by 0 bases and J by 4 bases, with 15 bases between the two germline ends. Germline loops: CDR1 WSHSY, CDR2 SAAADI. The CDR3 spans 16 residues. The CDR3 coding sequence is TGCGCCAGCAGTGAGTCGTCCAGGCTGGATAGCTATGGCTACACCTTC. Translation: CASSESSRLDSYGYTF.

V gene TRBV19 combines with J gene TRBJ1-5; TRBD1 might be the D (5 bases). The germline gives CDR1 LNHDA, CDR2 SQIVND (reference sequence). The CDR3 extends over 15 amino acids. V was pared by 3 bases and J by 11 bases, with 20 bases between. The DNA of the CDR3 is TGTGCCAGTAGTATTCAGGGTTATGGTTCTGGGTCCCAGCATTTT. It yields the protein CASSIQGYGSGSQHF.

V is TRBV20-1 and J is TRBJ1-1; D not certain. CDR3 length: 11 residues. Germline lookup yields CDR1 DFQATT and CDR2 SNEGSKA (reference sequence). Trimming took off 2 bases at V and 6 bases at J, with 7 bases between the two ends. CDR3 sequence reads: CSARLEPEAFF. As DNA, the CDR3 is TGCAGTGCTAGACTGGAGCCTGAAGCTTTCTTT.

This chain links TRBV7-2 with TRBJ1-1, with TRBD1 matching 7 bases. CDR1 and CDR2 (germline): SGHTA, FQGNSA. The CDR3 spans 14 residues. The ends lost 3 bases at V and 1 base at J; junction bases unmatched: 2. This CDR3 reads CASSLGQKNTEAFF. The CDR3 DNA follows: TGTGCCAGCAGCTTGGGACAGAAGAACACTGAAGCTTTCTTT.

In its sample, this clone was seen once. This rearrangement joins TRBV1 to TRBJ2-7; the table's D call of TRBD2 was not tested on the DNA. TRBV1 is marked as a pseudogene. This CDR3 has 14 amino acids. CDR3 sequence: CTSSQDPRDYEQYV. The CDR3 region has the DNA TGCACCAGCAGCCAAGACCCCAGGGACTACGAGCAGTACGTC.

This clone has just one count. The rearrangement links TRBV27 to TRBJ1-6; weak D call: TRBD1 (5 bases). Germline CDR1 reads MNHEY; CDR2 reads SMNVEV (reference sequence). CDR3 length equals 14 residues. V lost 5 bases and J lost 5, with 10 bases in between. The CDR3 DNA sequence: TGTGCCAGCAGTGCCGACAGAGATAATTCACCCCTCCACTTT. Encoded protein: CASSADRDNSPLHF.

The V gene is TRBV30, the J gene TRBJ2-1, with 15 bases aligning to TRBD2. This CDR3 region has 17 residues. Germline V gives CDR1 GTSNPN, CDR2 SVGIG (reference sequence). V gave up 0 bases and J gave up 7 bases; unmatched junction bases: 7. The CDR3 region is CAWSVFRTSGGVNEQFF. DNA of the CDR3: TGTGCCTGGAGTGTATTTAGGACTAGCGGGGGGGTGAATGAGCAGTTCTTC.

For the CDR3, the DNA is TGTGCCAGCAGCTTAGAGCTAGTTGCCGAGCAGTACTTC. As protein: CASSLELVAEQYF. The chain couples TRBV11-2 to TRBJ2-7; D is uncertain. The CDR3 sequence is 13 residues long. V was shortened by 0 bases and J by 6 bases, with 9 bases between the two germline ends. Looked up from germline, CDR1 is SGHAT and CDR2 is FQNNGV.

This chain links TRBV7-6 with TRBJ1-4; TRBD1 is a possible D gene (6 bases). Germline values: CDR1 SGHVS, CDR2 FNYEAQ. With 3 bases removed from V and 3 bases from J, the gap between germline ends came to 23 bases. The CDR3 has 19 amino acids. CDR3 sequence: CASSLTTGRGTKANEKLFF. CDR3 DNA sequence: TGTGCCAGCAGCTTGACGACAGGACGGGGAACGAAGGCTAATGAAAAACTGTTTTTT.

J is TRBJ1-5 and V is TRBV21-1; the table gives TRBD1 as D, unverified against the DNA. TRBV21-1 corresponds to a pseudogene. CDR3 length: 15 residues. The CDR3 loop is CASSLDSKFDQPQHF. The CDR3 DNA follows: TGTGCCAGCAGCTTGGACAGCAAGTTCGATCAGCCCCAGCATTTT.

The chain combines TRBV5-1 with TRBJ1-1; D perhaps matches TRBD1 (5 bases). There are 14 residues in the CDR3. The V end lost 4 bases, the J end lost 1 base, and 11 bases lay between the germline ends. Germline CDR1 and CDR2: SGHRS and YFSETQ. CDR3: CASSAQEKNTEAFF. The CDR3 bases are TGCGCCAGCAGCGCACAGGAAAAGAACACTGAAGCTTTCTTT. Using reference TRBV5-1 and TRBJ1-1 for the parts outside the CDR3, the full variable domain is KAGVTQTPRYLIKTRGQQVTLSCSPISGHRSVSWYQQTPGQGLQFLFEYFSETQRNKGNFPGRFSGRQFSNSRSEMNVSTLELGDSALYLCASSAQEKNTEAFFGQGTRLTVV.